The 7 T cell receptor beta chains below all came from one sample that was sequenced in a study of blood T cell repertoires in COVID-19. Libraries were prepared by immunoSEQ multiplex PCR; TCRdb keeps only in-frame clonotypes and omits some of them. Of fewer than 250,000 clones in the sample, approximately 85% were seen once. The specimen sequenced was peripheral blood. The origin of the receptors is a woman in her forties or fifties with active or convalescent COVID-19.

The genes are TRBV29-1 and TRBJ2-1; the D gene is possibly TRBD2 (7 bases). V lost 6 bases and J lost 4, with 13 bases in between. The CDR3 length is 13 residues. The germline V gene has CDR1 SQVTM and CDR2 ANQGSEA. The CDR3 loop reads CSVERGGYNEQFF. The DNA of the CDR3 is TGCAGCGTCGAAAGGGGGGGGTACAATGAGCAGTTCTTC.

This chain uses TRBV27 with TRBJ2-6; D gene ambiguous. The CDR3 contains 13 residues. Germline values: CDR1 MNHEY, CDR2 SMNVEV (reference sequence). Trimming removed 5 bases at V and 3 bases at J, with 5 bases between. CDR3 loop: CASSISGANVLTF. DNA of the CDR3: TGTGCCAGCAGTATCAGTGGGGCCAACGTCCTGACTTTC.

This chain links TRBV15 with TRBJ2-2, with 11 bases fitting TRBD2. This CDR3 is 19 amino acids long. Trimming cost V 2 bases and J 3 bases; bases outside gene matches: 11. CDR1 is LNHNV, CDR2 YYDKDF, per germline (reference sequence). The CDR3 loop reads CATSRSVLAGVGYTGELFF. The CDR3 nucleotides read TGTGCCACCAGCAGATCCGTACTAGCGGGAGTTGGGTACACCGGGGAGCTGTTTTTT. The full variable domain, in which reference TRBV15 and TRBJ2-2 provide the parts outside the CDR3, is DAMVIQNPRYQVTQFGKPVTLSCSQTLNHNVMYWYQQKSSQAPKLLFHYYDKDFNNEADTPDNFQSRRPNTSFCFLDIRSPGLGDTAMYLCATSRSVLAGVGYTGELFFGEGSRLTVL.

This chain joins TRBV6-5 and TRBJ2-7; 8 nucleotides match TRBD1. The V segment lost 6 bases and the J segment 3 bases; nucleotides outside the gene matches: 10. This CDR3 is built from 15 residues. Germline V gene sequence: CDR1 MNHEY, CDR2 SVGAGI. The CDR3 nucleotides read TGTGCCAGCAGCCTATCCGGGACAGGACTCTACGAGCAGTACGTC. Translating it yields CASSLSGTGLYEQYV.

This chain uses TRBV12-2 with TRBJ1-5; whether TRBD1, the table's D call, matches the DNA was not checked. TRBV12-2 is annotated as a pseudogene. This CDR3 contains 15 residues. DNA of the CDR3: TGTGCAAGTCGCTCGGGACAGGGGTTTCGGCAGCCCCAGCATTTT. It yields the protein CASRSGQGFRQPQHF.

To note about this clone: One end of the junction is discordant with germline, which a read error may explain. The V call is TRBV5-1, the J call TRBJ2-7; 9 bases match TRBD1. CDR1 is SGHRS and CDR2 is YFSETQ in the germline V gene. This CDR3 has 18 residues. In DNA, the CDR3 is TGCGCCAGCAGCCTGAGGGCTCTGGGACAGGGAGGCTCCTACGAGCAGTACTTT. Its protein is CASSLRALGQGGSYEQYF.

The V and J genes are TRBV11-2 and TRBJ2-2; 9 nucleotides agree with TRBD1. The germline gives CDR1 SGHAT, CDR2 FQNNGV. The CDR3 is 19 residues long. V lost 0 bases, J lost 4 bases, and 12 bases stayed unmatched. The CDR3 loop is CASSLEGTTWTGVTGELFF. In DNA form, the CDR3 reads TGTGCCAGCAGCTTAGAAGGAACGACGTGGACAGGGGTCACCGGGGAGCTGTTTTTT.